The present entry profiles one TCR beta chain with its context. These data originate in a study of blood T cell repertoires in COVID-19. About the research overall: Spain, Italy and the United States supplied samples that represented acute and convalescent COVID-19.

Here immunoSEQ multiplex PCR was the method, and the copy in TCRdb shows in-frame clones only, minus some. The table shows around 190,000 clones, with about 81% occurring only once. The J segment lost 6 bases and the V segment lost 10 bases, leaving 6 bases of the junction unmatched. The CDR3 consists of 13 residues. The V gene's germline CDR1 is ENHRY and CDR2 SYGVKD. Cohort 3 recovered donors had two negative PCRs, clearance, or symptom resolution. The origin of this receptor is a woman in her twenties or thirties who had recovered from COVID-19. The sample taken for sequencing was PBMCs or T cells enriched from blood (not recorded which). V and J are TRBV10-3 and TRBJ1-6; 7 bases line up with TRBD1. CDR3 protein: CANGQAGNSPLHF. CDR3 coding DNA: TGTGCCAACGGACAGGCGGGTAATTCACCCCTCCACTTT.